This TCR beta chain was captured in a study of control samples from healthy donors and cancer patients. With V trimmed by 6 bases and J by 4 bases, 8 bases remained unmatched. The CDR3 contains 14 residues. Per the germline V gene, CDR1 is SGHRS and CDR2 is YFSETQ. TCRdb keeps only in-frame clones here, not all; method: immunoSEQ multiplex PCR. The table lists 100,000 to 150,000 clones, approximately 92% of them singletons. There are a few counts of this clone. This clonotype was obtained from a man at least 80 years old with head and neck cancer. This chain connects TRBV5-1 to TRBJ2-7, with TRBD2 matching 9 bases. Material: PBMCs. The chain's CDR3 is CASTLGTSGYEQYF. The CDR3 nucleotides are TGCGCCAGCACCCTTGGTACTAGCGGGTACGAGCAGTACTTC.